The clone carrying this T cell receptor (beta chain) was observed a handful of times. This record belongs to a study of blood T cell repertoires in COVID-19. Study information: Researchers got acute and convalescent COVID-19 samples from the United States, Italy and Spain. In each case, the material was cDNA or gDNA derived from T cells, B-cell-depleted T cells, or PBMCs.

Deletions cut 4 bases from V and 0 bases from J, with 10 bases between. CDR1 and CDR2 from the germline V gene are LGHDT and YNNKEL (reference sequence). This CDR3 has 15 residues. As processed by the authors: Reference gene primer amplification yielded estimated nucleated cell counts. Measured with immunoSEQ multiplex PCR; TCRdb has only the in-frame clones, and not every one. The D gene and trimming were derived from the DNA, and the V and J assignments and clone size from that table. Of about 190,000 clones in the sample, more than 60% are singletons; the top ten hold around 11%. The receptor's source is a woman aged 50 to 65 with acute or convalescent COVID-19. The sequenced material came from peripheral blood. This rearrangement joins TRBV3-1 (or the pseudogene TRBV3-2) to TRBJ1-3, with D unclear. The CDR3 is CASSLLWSSGNTIYF. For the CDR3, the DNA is TGTGCCAGCAGCCTCCTATGGAGCTCTGGAAACACCATATATTTT.